The clone carrying this T cell receptor beta chain has just a few counts. V was pared by 0 bases and J by 2 bases, with 8 bases of the junction left unmatched. CDR1 and CDR2 from the germline V gene are SGHRS and YFSETQ. The CDR3 has 16 amino acids. TCRdb called the 5' RACE reads again in MiXCR, with one record for every CDR3 protein. Of tens of thousands of distinct CDR3 sequences listed, about an eighth are singletons. The data were obtained in a study of early T cells in non-severe SARS-CoV-2 infection. The clonotype originates from an adult who was a healthcare worker with PCR-confirmed SARS-CoV-2 infection or an uninfected control (not recorded which). The V call is TRBV5-1, the J call TRBJ2-7, with 7 bases identical to TRBD2. The sequenced material came from whole blood. The CDR3 is CASSLGAPSGTYEQYF. CDR3 DNA sequence: TGCGCCAGCAGCTTGGGTGCCCCTAGCGGAACCTACGAGCAGTACTTC.